These T cell receptor beta chains were read from a single sample in a study of cytomegalovirus exposure and HLA in healthy donors. Assay used: immunoSEQ multiplex PCR; TCRdb lists only in-frame clones, some missing. The sample has under 200,000 clones, approximately 78% seen once; the top ten hold about 1.7%. The sequenced sample was PBMCs. The receptors shown here come from a woman younger than 35 in good health and CMV-seronegative. Both conserved end residues are part of each CDR3. Fields, in order: V gene, CDR3 length, J gene, CDR3 protein.

TRBV19,15,TRBJ1-5,CASYPYRGSNQPQHF
TRBV28,15,TRBJ2-1,CASSLRGDVGNEQFF
TRBV4-1,13,TRBJ2-3,CASSEWGADTQYF
TRBV28,13,TRBJ1-2,CASSFGRSYGYTF
TRBV11-2,13,TRBJ1-2,CASSPYSNYGYTF
TRBV30,13,TRBJ1-4,CASDRLRDEKLFF
TRBV9,15,TRBJ2-7,CASSSRLVRSYEQYF
TRBV14,15,TRBJ1-2,CASSKTGWNNYGYTF
TRBV11-3,14,TRBJ2-1,CASSGYRNHNEQFF
TRBV5-1,14,TRBJ2-5,CASSLVAGGEAQYF
TRBV5-1,16,TRBJ1-3,CASSLGGLSSGNTIYF
TRBV28,18,TRBJ2-6,CASSFPGGIISGANVLTF
TRBV30,14,TRBJ1-1,CAWDRGDASTEAFF
TRBV28,15,TRBJ2-5,CASSLMPAAPRTQYF
TRBV19,16,TRBJ2-4,CASSTGLAEAKNIQYF
TRBV7-2,18,TRBJ2-3,CASSLGTSGLARTDTQYF
TRBV5-8,16,TRBJ1-3,CASSLAPGDSGNTIYF
TRBV25-1,15,TRBJ1-2,CASSDWDRDYYGYTF
TRBV7-7,16,TRBJ2-5,CASSPSKRDAKETQYF
TRBV6-1,14,TRBJ1-4,CASTEGAVGEKLFF
TRBV27,14,TRBJ2-1,CASSPQGLYNEQFF
TRBV6-5,15,TRBJ2-7,CASSYGRGFNYEQYF
TRBV27,16,TRBJ2-5,CASSTIRGAGLETQYF
TRBV4-3,17,TRBJ2-1,CASSQDGTGSSYNEQFF
TRBV19,15,TRBJ1-2,CASRIWGGINYGYTF